Shown below are 19 T cell receptor beta chains from a single sample sequenced in a study of CD8+ T cells in alopecia areata. This sample's treatment: oral pan-JAK inhibitor, 5-10 mg twice daily. The sequencing template was cDNA reverse transcribed from extracted RNA. The method was immunoSEQ multiplex PCR; TCRdb's version includes in-frame clones alone and lacks a portion of them. Seen here are 150,000 or so clones, around 50% observed once, and the top ten hold around a sixth. The sample in question was CD8+ T cells sorted from blood, obtained at week 4, from a patient treated with tofacitinib. Source of these receptors: a human donor with alopecia areata.

This chain uses TRBV7-3 with TRBJ2-1; D remains unclear. V lost 1 base and J lost 6, with 10 bases in between. The germline V gene has CDR1 SGHTA and CDR2 FQGTGA. The CDR3 runs 14 residues. CDR3 nucleotides: TGTGCCAGCAGCTTAATTACTGCCGCCAATGAGCAGTTCTTC. It translates to CASSLITAANEQFF.

This chain joins TRBV5-6 and TRBJ2-7; tentative D call: TRBD1 (6 bases). V lost 3 bases and J lost 2, with 12 bases in between. Germline assignment: CDR1 SGHDT and CDR2 YYEEEE. There are 14 residues in the CDR3. The CDR3 coding sequence is TGTGCCAGCAGCTCCTGGACAGTAGCCTACGAGCAGTACTTC. Protein: CASSSWTVAYEQYF.

This clone was picked up one time. The chain employs TRBV13 and TRBJ1-6; D not resolved. Trimming stripped 0 bases from V and 9 bases from J, with 6 bases between. Germline V gives CDR1 PRHDT, CDR2 FYEKMQ (reference sequence). The CDR3 totals 13 residues. DNA of the CDR3: TGTGCCAGCAGCTTAGGTTTGGGTTCACCCCTCCACTTT. Protein product: CASSLGLGSPLHF.

A word on this clone: It is likely a read error: a sequence one base away is far more abundant. The J gene is TRBJ2-7, the V gene TRBV13, with unresolved D. This CDR3 comprises 13 residues. Trimming took off 1 base at V and 1 base at J, with 5 bases between the two ends. Germline V CDR1 and CDR2: PRHDT, FYEKMQ (reference sequence). The CDR3 reads CASSLAGSYEQYF. The CDR3 bases are TGTGCCAGCAGCTTAGCAGGTTCCTACGAGCAGTACTTC.

The chain links TRBV20-1 to TRBJ2-2, with a possible D match to TRBD2 (5 bases). Germline assignment: CDR1 DFQATT and CDR2 SNEGSKA (reference sequence). The CDR3 sequence is 11 residues long. The CDR3 here is CGLTIGGELFF. In nucleotides, the CDR3 is TGCGGACTGACCATAGGGGGGGAGCTGTTTTTT.

This clone was detected only a few times. The chain carries TRBV4-1 and TRBJ1-2; 7 nucleotides match TRBD1. The V segment lost 3 bases and the J segment 3 bases; nucleotides outside the gene matches: 10. Germline-derived CDR1 and CDR2 are MGHRA and YSYEKL. There are 16 residues in the CDR3. CDR3 nucleotide sequence: TGCGCCAGCAGCCAGGCCGACAGGGCGGTCGACTATGGCTACACCTTC. Residues: CASSQADRAVDYGYTF.

J is TRBJ2-2 and V is TRBV4-1, with D perhaps being TRBD1 or TRBD2 (5 bases each). The ends were cut back, 8 bases at V and 7 bases at J, with 17 bases in the middle. Germline CDR1 reads MGHRA; CDR2 reads YSYEKL. This CDR3 has 14 amino acids. CDR3 sequence (DNA): TGCGCCAGCGGACTCCAGGGAGCCCTCGGGGAGCTGTTTTTT. Translating it yields CASGLQGALGELFF.

The chain uses TRBV23-1 and TRBJ1-1; the match to TRBD1 covers 7 bases. TRBV23-1 is an open reading frame whose function is uncertain. J lost 12 bases, V lost 8 bases, and 6 bases had no gene match. The CDR3 length is 10 residues. CDR3 sequence reads: CASPGTDTFF. The CDR3 nucleotides read TGCGCCAGCCCCGGGACAGATACTTTCTTT.

This clone was found a few times. CDR3 amino acids: CSARNTGELFF. CDR3 in DNA: TGCAGTGCTAGAAACACCGGGGAGCTGTTTTTT. This sequence joins TRBV20-1 and TRBJ2-2, with D unclear. Germline V CDR1 and CDR2: DFQATT, SNEGSKA (reference sequence). The CDR3 totals 11 residues. V shed 2 bases and J shed 2 bases, with 0 bases lying between them.

This sequence joins TRBV5-6 and TRBJ2-5; D is undetermined. Germline V gene lookup returns CDR1 SGHDT and CDR2 YYEEEE. The V and J ends lost 4 bases and 5 bases respectively, with 15 bases between them. The CDR3 spans 14 residues. The CDR3 protein is CASSRPEHRETQYF. As DNA, the CDR3 is TGTGCCAGCAGCCGCCCGGAGCATCGCGAGACCCAGTACTTC. The entire variable domain, with the rest obtained from reference TRBV5-6 and TRBJ2-5, is as follows: DAGVTQSPTHLIKTRGQQVTLRCSPKSGHDTVSWYQQALGQGPQFIFQYYEEEERQRGNFPDRFSGHQFPNYSSELNVNALLLGDSALYLCASSRPEHRETQYFGPGTRLLVL.

This clone was counted only a few times. V usage is TRBV10-3 and J usage is TRBJ2-7; maybe TRBD1 (6 bases). There are 14 residues in the CDR3. Per the germline V gene, CDR1 is ENHRY and CDR2 is SYGVKD. V was pared by 4 bases and J by 6 bases, with 16 bases between. In DNA form, the CDR3 reads TGTGCCATCAGTGCCGGGACATCGTGGCTCGAGCAGTACTTC. Translated: CAISAGTSWLEQYF.

V gene TRBV27 combines with J gene TRBJ1-2; 8 nucleotides agree with TRBD1. Germline V gives CDR1 MNHEY, CDR2 SMNVEV (reference sequence). Germline trimming cut 0 bases from V and 6 bases from J; bases unmatched to any gene: 9. This CDR3 spans 16 amino acids. The DNA of the CDR3 is TGTGCCAGCAGTTTATCGATCCGGGGACAGGTGAATGGCTACACCTTC. It yields the protein CASSLSIRGQVNGYTF.

The chain has TRBV30 and TRBJ2-7; D is undetermined. Trimming left V 0 bases short and J 4 bases short, with 10 bases between. CDR1 and CDR2 from the germline V gene are GTSNPN and SVGIG (reference sequence). CDR3 length: 13 amino acids. The DNA for the CDR3 is TGTGCCTGGAGTGTCTCCGACGGGTACGAGCAGTACTTC. It specifies CAWSVSDGYEQYF.

The chain employs TRBV23-1 and TRBJ1-1; D is uncertain. TRBV23-1 is classed as an ORF, of uncertain function. This CDR3 has 13 amino acids. V was trimmed by 6 bases and J by 6 bases, leaving 14 bases between them. The CDR3 is CASSPTGDAEAFF. CDR3 nucleotides: TGCGCCAGCAGCCCGACGGGTGATGCTGAAGCTTTCTTT.

Concerning this clone: This specimen includes other DNA sequences encoding the same CDR3. The chain employs TRBV13 and TRBJ2-3; D unclear. The ends were cut back, 5 bases at V and 0 bases at J, with 0 bases in the middle. The CDR3 is made up of 11 amino acids. Germline V gives CDR1 PRHDT, CDR2 FYEKMQ (reference sequence). The CDR3 coding sequence is TGTGCCAGCAGCAGCACAGATACGCAGTATTTT. It encodes CASSSTDTQYF.

This clone was observed a few times. V gene TRBV7-6 combines with J gene TRBJ2-7; 7 bases are a match to TRBD1. This CDR3 comprises 15 residues. CDR1 is SGHVS, CDR2 FNYEAQ, per germline. J lost 0 bases, V lost 5 bases, and 7 bases had no gene match. This CDR3 reads CASSIDRDNSYEQYF. For the CDR3, the DNA is TGTGCCAGCAGCATTGACAGGGATAACTCCTACGAGCAGTACTTC.

Concerning this clone itself: This same CDR3 is encoded by further DNA sequences in the sample. The chain has TRBV5-1 and TRBJ2-1; D ambiguous. Trimming cost V 5 bases and J 3 bases, with 6 bases left between them. The CDR3 extends over 12 amino acids. CDR1 and CDR2 from the germline V gene are SGHRS and YFSETQ. CDR3 amino acids: CASRPNYNEQFF. DNA of the CDR3: TGCGCCAGCAGACCAAACTACAATGAGCAGTTCTTC.

This clone was counted a single time. CDR3 in DNA: TGTGCCAGCACCGGGACCTCCTCCTACGAGCAGTACTTC. This codes for CASTGTSSYEQYF. The chain joins TRBV2 to TRBJ2-7, with D perhaps matching TRBD1 or TRBD2 (5 bases each). This CDR3 contains 13 residues. Trimming took 7 bases from V and 0 from J, leaving 10 bases between them. Per the germline V gene, CDR1 is SNHLY and CDR2 is FYNNEI.

This clone was observed a few times. DNA of the CDR3: TGCGCCAGCAGCCAAGATTGGGGGACGGATGAGCAGTTCTTC. Translated: CASSQDWGTDEQFF. The chain carries TRBV4-3 and TRBJ2-1, with D possibly called TRBD1 or TRBD2 (5 bases each). V shed 0 bases and J shed 8 bases, with 11 bases lying between them. Germline V lookup: CDR1 LGHNA, CDR2 YSLEER. This CDR3 is 14 amino acids long.